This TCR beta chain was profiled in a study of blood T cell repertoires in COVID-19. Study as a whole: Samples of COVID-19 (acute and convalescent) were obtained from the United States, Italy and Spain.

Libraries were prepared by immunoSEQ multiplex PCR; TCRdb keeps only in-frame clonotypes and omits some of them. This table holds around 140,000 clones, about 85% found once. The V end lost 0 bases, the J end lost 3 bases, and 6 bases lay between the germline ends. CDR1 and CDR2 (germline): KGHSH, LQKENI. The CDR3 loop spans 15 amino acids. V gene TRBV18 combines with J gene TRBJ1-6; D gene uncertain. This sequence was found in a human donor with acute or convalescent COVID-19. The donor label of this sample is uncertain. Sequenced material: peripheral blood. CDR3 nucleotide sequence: TGTGCCAGCTCACCACCGGGCAACTATAATTCACCCCTCCACTTT. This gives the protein CASSPPGNYNSPLHF.